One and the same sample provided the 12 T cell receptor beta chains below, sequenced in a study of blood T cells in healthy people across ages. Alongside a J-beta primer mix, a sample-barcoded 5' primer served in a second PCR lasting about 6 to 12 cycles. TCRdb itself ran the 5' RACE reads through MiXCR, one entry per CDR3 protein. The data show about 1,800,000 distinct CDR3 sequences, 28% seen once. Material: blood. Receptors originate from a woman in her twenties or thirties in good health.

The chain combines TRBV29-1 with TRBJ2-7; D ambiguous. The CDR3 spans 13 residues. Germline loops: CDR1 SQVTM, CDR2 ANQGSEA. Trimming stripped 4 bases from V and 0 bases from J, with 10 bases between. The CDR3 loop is CSVGGRLSYEQYF. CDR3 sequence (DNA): TGCAGCGTTGGTGGACGCCTCTCCTACGAGCAGTACTTC.

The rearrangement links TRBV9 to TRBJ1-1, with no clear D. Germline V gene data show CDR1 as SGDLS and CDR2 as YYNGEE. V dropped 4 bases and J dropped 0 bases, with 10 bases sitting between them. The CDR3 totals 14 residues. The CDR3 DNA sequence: TGTGCCAGCAGCCCCATGACGATGAACACTGAAGCTTTCTTT. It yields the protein CASSPMTMNTEAFF.

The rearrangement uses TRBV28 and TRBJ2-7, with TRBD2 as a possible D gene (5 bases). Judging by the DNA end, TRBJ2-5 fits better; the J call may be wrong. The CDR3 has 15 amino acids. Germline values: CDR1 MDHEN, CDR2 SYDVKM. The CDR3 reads CASSLVARRKETQYF. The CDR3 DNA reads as TGTGCCAGCAGTTTAGTAGCCAGGAGGAAAGAGACCCAGTACTTC.

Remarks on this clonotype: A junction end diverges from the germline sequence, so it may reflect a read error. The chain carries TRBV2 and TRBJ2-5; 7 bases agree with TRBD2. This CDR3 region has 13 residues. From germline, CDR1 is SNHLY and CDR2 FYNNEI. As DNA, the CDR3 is TGTACCAGCAGTGAAGCGCTTCGGGAGGCGGAGTACTTC. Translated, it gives CTSSEALREAEYF. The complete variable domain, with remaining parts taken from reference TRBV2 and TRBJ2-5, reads EPEVTQTPSHQVTQMGQEVILRCVPISNHLYFYWYRQILGQKVEFLVSFYNNEISEKSEIFDDQFSVERPDGSNFTLKIRSTKLEDSAMYFCTSSEALREAEYFGPGTRLLVL.

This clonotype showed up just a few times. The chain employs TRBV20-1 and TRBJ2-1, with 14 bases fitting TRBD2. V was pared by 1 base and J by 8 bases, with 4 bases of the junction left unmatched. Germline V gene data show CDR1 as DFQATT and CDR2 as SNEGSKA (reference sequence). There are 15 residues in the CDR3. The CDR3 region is CSARGRTSGRHEQFF. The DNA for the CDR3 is TGCAGTGCTAGAGGCCGGACTAGCGGGAGGCATGAGCAGTTCTTC.

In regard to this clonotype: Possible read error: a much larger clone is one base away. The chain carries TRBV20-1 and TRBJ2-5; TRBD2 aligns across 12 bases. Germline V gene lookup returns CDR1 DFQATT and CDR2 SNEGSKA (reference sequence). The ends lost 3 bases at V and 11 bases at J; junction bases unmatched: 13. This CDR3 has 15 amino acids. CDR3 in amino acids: CSASTTSGGYNEQYF. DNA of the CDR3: TGCAGTGCTAGCACGACTAGCGGGGGCTACAATGAGCAGTACTTC.

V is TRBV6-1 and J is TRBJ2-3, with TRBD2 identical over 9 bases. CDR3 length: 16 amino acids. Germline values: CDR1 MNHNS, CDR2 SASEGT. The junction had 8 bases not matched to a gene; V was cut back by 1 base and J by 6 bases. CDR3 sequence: CASSEVLAGGRDTQYF. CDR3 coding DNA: TGTGCCAGCAGTGAAGTTTTGGCGGGGGGGAGGGATACGCAGTATTTT.

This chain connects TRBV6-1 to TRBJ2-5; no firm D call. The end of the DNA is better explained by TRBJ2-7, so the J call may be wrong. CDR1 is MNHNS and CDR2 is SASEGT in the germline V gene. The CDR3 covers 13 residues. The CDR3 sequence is CASSFDSRSEQYF. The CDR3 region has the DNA TGTGCCAGCAGTTTCGATAGTAGATCCGAGCAGTACTTC.

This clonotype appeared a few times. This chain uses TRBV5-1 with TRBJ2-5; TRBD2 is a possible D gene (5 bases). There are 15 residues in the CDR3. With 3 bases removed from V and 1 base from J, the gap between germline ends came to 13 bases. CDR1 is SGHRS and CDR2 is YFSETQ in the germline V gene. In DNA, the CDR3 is TGCGCCAGCAGCTCGGTCCGGGGTTCCCAAGAGACCCAGTACTTC. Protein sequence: CASSSVRGSQETQYF.

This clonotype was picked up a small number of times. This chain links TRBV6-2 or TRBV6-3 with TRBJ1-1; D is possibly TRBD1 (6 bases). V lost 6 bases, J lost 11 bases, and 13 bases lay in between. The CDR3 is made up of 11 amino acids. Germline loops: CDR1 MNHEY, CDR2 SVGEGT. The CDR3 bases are TGTGCCAGCAGAACGGGGGGCTCGGCTTTCTTT. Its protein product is CASRTGGSAFF.

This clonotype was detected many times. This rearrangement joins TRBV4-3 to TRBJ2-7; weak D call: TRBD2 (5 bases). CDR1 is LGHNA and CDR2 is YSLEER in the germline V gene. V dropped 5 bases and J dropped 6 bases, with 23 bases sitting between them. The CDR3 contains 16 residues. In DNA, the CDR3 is TGCGCCAGCAGCGTTCTTTTAGCGTGGCTGCGTTGCGAGCAGTACTTC. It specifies CASSVLLAWLRCEQYF.

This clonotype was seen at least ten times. The CDR3 DNA reads as TGTGCCTGGACGAACCACAATGAGCAGTTCTTC. As protein: CAWTNHNEQFF. This sequence joins TRBV30 and TRBJ2-1; no clear D. The germline V gene encodes CDR1 GTSNPN and CDR2 SVGIG (reference sequence). V lost 4 bases, J lost 5 bases, and 6 bases lay in between. The CDR3 runs to 11 residues.